The 16 T cell receptor beta chains below come from one sample, sequenced in a study of T-cell memory formation after mild COVID-19. One entry per CDR3 protein, called by TCRdb with MiXCR from the 5' RACE reads. The table has almost 250,000 distinct CDR3 sequences, roughly 15% seen once. Sample: PBMCs or a T cell subset sorted from them (not recorded which). Source of these receptors: an adult woman who had mild COVID-19 (a few samples of this study predate the infection). Cell type and time point are not known.

This clonotype was observed at least ten times. V usage is TRBV14 and J usage is TRBJ2-1, with TRBD1 identical over 8 bases. The CDR3 runs to 15 residues. The trim removed 4 bases at V and 8 bases at J, leaving 10 bases unmatched. From germline, CDR1 is SGHDN and CDR2 FVKESK. The CDR3 region has the DNA TGTGCCAGCAGCCTTCCCCAGACAGGGGCCCATGAGCAGTTCTTC. This sequence encodes CASSLPQTGAHEQFF.

In this sample, this clonotype turned up a few times. The chain joins TRBV18 to TRBJ2-5; no definite D call. V was pared by 4 bases and J by 2 bases, with 14 bases between. This CDR3 has 15 residues. Looked up from germline, CDR1 is KGHSH and CDR2 is LQKENI. The chain's CDR3 is CASSRNTGPQETQYF. CDR3 in DNA: TGTGCCAGCTCACGTAACACCGGGCCTCAAGAGACCCAGTACTTC.

V is TRBV29-1 and J is TRBJ2-2; a weak D match, TRBD2 (6 bases). Germline V gives CDR1 SQVTM, CDR2 ANQGSEA. V lost 3 bases and J lost 4, with 15 bases in between. CDR3 length equals 15 residues. CDR3: CSVDGARGSTGELFF. CDR3 DNA: TGCAGCGTTGATGGGGCTCGGGGGAGCACCGGGGAGCTGTTTTTT.

The CDR3 DNA reads TGTGCCAGCAGTTACTCGGCGGGGGAACTGTTTTTT. Translated, it gives CASSYSAGELFF. This chain joins TRBV6-2 or TRBV6-3 and TRBJ1-4; tentatively, D is TRBD1 (5 bases). Germline V gives CDR1 MNHEY, CDR2 SVGEGT. Trimming cost V 0 bases and J 12 bases, with 8 bases left between them. CDR3 length: 12 amino acids.

The V and J genes are TRBV15 and TRBJ2-1, with 9 bases lining up with TRBD2. CDR3 length equals 16 residues. Germline V gene sequence: CDR1 LNHNV, CDR2 YYDKDF (reference sequence). The junction had 6 bases not matched to a gene; V was cut back by 1 base and J by 5 bases. In DNA form, the CDR3 reads TGTGCCACCAGCAGAGGAGCGGGGGGACGCCACAATGAGCAGTTCTTC. This gives the protein CATSRGAGGRHNEQFF.

The chain combines TRBV6-2 or TRBV6-3 with TRBJ2-2; D is perhaps TRBD2 (6 bases). The CDR3 extends over 13 amino acids. V was pared by 6 bases and J by 6 bases, with 11 bases between. CDR1 and CDR2 (germline): MNHEY, SVGEGT. CDR3 DNA sequence: TGTGCCAGCAGGATCTCGGGGGCCGGGGAGCTGTTTTTT. It encodes CASRISGAGELFF.

V is TRBV6-5 and J is TRBJ1-6, with TRBD1 matching 7 bases. The CDR3 sequence is 16 residues long. The junction had 15 bases not matched to a gene; V was cut back by 10 bases and J by 6 bases. Germline V gene sequence: CDR1 MNHEY, CDR2 SVGAGI. CDR3 DNA sequence: TGTGCCACCAAAGACAGGGTTTCGGCCGGTAATTCACCCCTCCACTTT. Its translation: CATKDRVSAGNSPLHF.

This clonotype has a handful of counts. The V and J genes are TRBV6-6 and TRBJ2-3; 8 nucleotides agree with TRBD2. Germline V lookup: CDR1 MNHNY, CDR2 SVGAGI (reference sequence). CDR3 length: 15 amino acids. Unmatched junction bases numbered 4, after V lost 5 bases and J lost 0 bases. DNA for the CDR3: TGTGCCAGCAGTCCGGGGGGGCCCAGCACAGATACGCAGTATTTT. It specifies CASSPGGPSTDTQYF.

The rearrangement uses TRBV20-1 and TRBJ2-7; perhaps D is TRBD1 or TRBD2 (5 bases each). The CDR3 loop spans 13 amino acids. Trimming left V 5 bases short and J 6 bases short, with 17 bases between. The germline V gene has CDR1 DFQATT and CDR2 SNEGSKA (reference sequence). The CDR3 DNA reads TGCAGTGCTCCCCCGGATTCTGGGGGCGAGCAGTACTTC. This sequence encodes CSAPPDSGGEQYF.

This clonotype was counted a few times. The J gene is TRBJ1-3, the V gene TRBV9; D unresolved. Trimming removed 0 bases from V and 1 base from J, with 8 bases in between. This CDR3 has 15 amino acids. The germline CDR1 and CDR2 sequences are SGDLS and YYNGEE. CDR3: CASSVGTSSGNTIYF. Written as DNA, the CDR3 is TGTGCCAGCAGCGTAGGGACGTCTTCTGGAAACACCATATATTTT.

This clonotype was recorded many times. This sequence joins TRBV5-1 and TRBJ2-5, with 7 bases lining up with TRBD1. Trimming cost V 4 bases and J 2 bases; bases outside gene matches: 5. CDR3 length: 14 amino acids. Germline assignment: CDR1 SGHRS and CDR2 YFSETQ. Here the CDR3 DNA reads TGCGCCAGCAGCCCGGGACAGCCGCAAGAGACCCAGTACTTC. As protein: CASSPGQPQETQYF.

At least ten counts were recorded for this clonotype. CDR3 nucleotide sequence: TGCAGTGCTAGGCCCGACAGGGGATGGGAGACCCAGTACTTC. It specifies CSARPDRGWETQYF. The V call is TRBV20-1, the J call TRBJ2-5, with 8 bases fitting TRBD1. Germline V CDR1 and CDR2: DFQATT, SNEGSKA (reference sequence). The V segment lost 3 bases and the J segment 5 bases; nucleotides outside the gene matches: 8. The CDR3 covers 14 residues.

This clonotype was observed a few times. J is TRBJ2-2 and V is TRBV28; D might be TRBD2 (6 bases). The CDR3 sequence is 14 residues long. V lost 5 bases to trimming and J lost 0 bases, with 7 bases between them. Germline-derived CDR1 and CDR2 are MDHEN and SYDVKM. This CDR3 is CASSGGANTGELFF. CDR3 nucleotides: TGTGCCAGCAGTGGCGGGGCGAACACCGGGGAGCTGTTTTTT.

This clonotype was seen a few times. The CDR3 DNA follows: TGTGCCAGCAGCCAAGAAGGGTTGAGGGCTTTCTTT. Translating it yields CASSQEGLRAFF. The rearrangement uses TRBV3-1 and TRBJ1-1; D gene unclear. The CDR3 has 12 residues. CDR1 LGHDT and CDR2 YNNKEL come from the germline V gene (reference sequence). The germline V and J ends were trimmed by 0 bases and 11 bases, with 10 bases remaining between them.

This chain connects TRBV24-1 to TRBJ2-1, with 9 bases matching TRBD1. The V gene's germline CDR1 is KGHDR and CDR2 SFDVKD. Trimming took 5 bases from V and 2 from J; bases not matched to a gene: 6. The length of the CDR3 is 16 residues. For the CDR3, the DNA is TGTGCCACCAGTGGGTCCGGGACAGGGCCCTACAATGAGCAGTTCTTC. Amino acids: CATSGSGTGPYNEQFF.

The J gene is TRBJ1-6, the V gene TRBV10-3; 7 bases match TRBD1. The J segment lost 8 bases and the V segment lost 8 bases, leaving 6 bases of the junction unmatched. Germline V gene lookup returns CDR1 ENHRY and CDR2 SYGVKD. The CDR3 is 13 residues long. The chain's CDR3 is CAIRTGEDSPLHF. In DNA, the CDR3 is TGTGCCATCCGTACAGGGGAGGATTCACCCCTCCACTTT.